The entry below gives a single TCR beta chain sequence along with its context. Its antigen is undetermined. The data were taken from a study of shared clonotypes between healthy human individuals. General study points: Sample collection involved blood only; tissue repertoires are likely different.

The authors ran the assay at deep level. Profiling relied on immunoSEQ multiplex PCR, and the TCRdb table lists in-frame clones only, not all of them. The sample has fewer than 600,000 clones; approximately 77% are singletons. V was shortened by 8 bases and J by 2 bases, with 6 bases between the two germline ends. The CDR3 extends over 11 amino acids. CDR1 and CDR2 from the germline V gene are SNHLY and FYNNEI. Sample: PBMCs. The source of this sequence is a woman aged 35 to 49 in good health. Some clones in this sample may be carry-over from other donors' samples. This sequence joins TRBV2 and TRBJ2-5; D gene unclear. As DNA, the CDR3 is TGTGCCAGCGCCGAACAAGAGACCCAGTACTTC. Its translation is CASAEQETQYF.